This T cell receptor (beta chain) was captured by sequencing in a study of shared clonotypes between healthy human individuals. Turning to the study itself: The plates for each donor numbered three CD4 naive, three CD4 memory, two CD8 naive and one CD8 memory.

Regarding this clone: The antigen is not known.

Study-level results: In general, naive subsets displayed greater estimated richness than memory subsets did. Several donors had around 5% of their naive CD4 clonotypes in common.

The assay was run at deep level. Here immunoSEQ multiplex PCR was the method, and the copy in TCRdb shows in-frame clones only, minus some. Of around 2.1 million clones detected, 90% to 95% appear once; the ten largest clones hold around 1.7%. CD45RO-negative, CCR7-positively selected cells formed the naive CD8 fraction, excluding terminally differentiated effector memory CD45RA+ cells. V gave up 5 bases and J gave up 1 base, with 16 bases separating them. Germline CDR1 is MDHEN and CDR2 is SYDVKM. This CDR3 has 16 residues. Sequenced: naive CD8+ T cells from PBMCs. The V and J genes are TRBV28 and TRBJ2-3, with D unclear. The clonotype comes from a man between 18 and 29 years old in good health. Some clones in this sample may be carry-over from other donors' samples. The CDR3 bases are TGTGCCAGCAGTCTCCCGACGCTCTTGGGCACAGATACGCAGTATTTT. Translated: CASSLPTLLGTDTQYF. The variable domain in full, completed from reference TRBV28 and TRBJ2-3, reads DVKVTQSSRYLVKRTGEKVFLECVQDMDHENMFWYRQDPGLGLRLIYFSYDVKMKEKGDIPEGYSVSREKKERFSLILESASTNQTSMYLCASSLPTLLGTDTQYFGPGTRLTVL.